This T cell receptor (beta chain) was recorded in a study of blood T cell repertoires in COVID-19 (dated by TCRdb to about 2020). Notes on the research overall: The collaborator samples originated in the United States, Italy and Spain and spanned the acute and convalescent phases of COVID-19. The prospective study material was composed of cDNA or gDNA derived from T cells, B-cell-depleted T cells, or PBMCs. Subjects who had been exposed to COVID-19, were actively infected with it, or had recovered from it provided the deeply sampled blood TCRbeta repertoires that made up the dataset. A freely available public database, intended as a resource for researchers studying the immune response to SARS-CoV-2, is where the repertoires were released. Samples came from the ongoing ImmuneRACE study (first 160 participants) plus 1,254 subjects from 6 global collaborators. A de-identified subject ID, COVID-19 status, age in years and sex were almost always included in the sample metadata. Where HLA class I and class II types were available, the types were taken from metadata supplied by the sample provider, not from assay-based typing.

This clone was detected once. The antigen it binds to is not known. No much larger clonotype is one base removed from it; base qualities were not supplied. Overall study results and their limits: The amount of clinical and demographic metadata varied by source and participant and was provided uncurated.

The immunoSEQ Assay, a bias-controlled multiplex PCR, was used to amplify TCRbeta CDR3 regions from genomic DNA. Per the source publication's procedure: The number of nucleated cells in each sample was estimated by amplification of reference gene primers within the assay. Sequence reads were collapsed and filtered to measure the absolute abundance of every unique TCRbeta CDR3 rearrangement. For each sample, productive Simpson clonality was calculated as the square root of Simpson's diversity index across productive rearrangements. In TCRdb, the immuneACCESS table is reduced to in-frame sequences with V and J assigned. These tables do not hold every clone; where another copy was compared, an unresolved V gene accounts for under half, and the others remain unexplained. From that table come the V and J calls and clone size; the DNA was used to work out D and trimming. The table for this sample lists tens of thousands of clones; around 87% of them were counted only once. Roughly 14% of the sample rests with the top ten.

The collaborating institutions used their own protocols to collect whole blood in K2EDTA tubes. Collaborator samples were shipped for TCRbeta analysis as frozen whole blood, isolated PBMCs, or DNA extracted from either sample type. According to the germline V gene, CDR1 reads MNHEY and CDR2 reads SVGAGI. The CDR3 runs 14 residues from the cysteine to the phenylalanine. The read is trimmed to its CDR3 DNA, 42 bases read in frame from base 1. The trim is 6 bases for V and 4 bases for J, with a gap of 15 bases between the germline ends. This chain joins TRBV6-5 to TRBJ1-2, with the identity of the D gene unclear. This TCR was recovered from a human donor in a cohort sampled during active COVID-19. Sequenced material: peripheral blood. The base sequence is TGTGCCAGCAGGACGGGTAGGGAGAGCTATGGCTACACCTTC. This is translated as CASRTGRESYGYTF.